These T cell receptor beta chains were read from a single sample in a study of blood T cell repertoires in COVID-19. Measured with immunoSEQ multiplex PCR; TCRdb has only the in-frame clones, and not every one. The sample consists of about 240,000 clones, about 81% of them appearing once. The specimen sequenced was peripheral blood. The receptors shown here come from a woman aged 60 to 75 with active or convalescent COVID-19. Each CDR3 is given with its conserved first and last residue. D genes are given only for firm matches. Not all rows give a size; the values are once, few, many and, for expanded clones, a class.

v_call	j_call	clone_size	d_call	cdr3_aa	cdr3_nt
TRBV5-1	TRBJ1-3	.	TRBD1	CASSLHLQGAAGNTIYF	TGCGCCAGCAGCTTACATCTTCAGGGGGCAGCGGGAAACACCATATATTTT
TRBV19	TRBJ1-1	.	.	CATMTDLNTEAFF	TGTGCCACGATGACAGACCTGAACACTGAAGCTTTCTTT
TRBV7-9	TRBJ1-2	.	TRBD1	CASSLWAKDRGDYGYTF	TGTGCCAGCAGCTTATGGGCTAAGGACAGGGGGGACTATGGCTACACCTTC
TRBV2	TRBJ2-7	once	.	CASRGGFSYEQYF	TGTGCCAGCCGAGGAGGGTTCTCCTACGAGCAGTACTTC
TRBV19	TRBJ2-5	.	TRBD1	CASSTGQGLGETQYF	TGTGCCAGTAGTACCGGACAGGGTCTGGGGGAGACCCAGTACTTC
TRBV14	TRBJ2-5	.	TRBD2	CASSQVGGGSGGTQYF	TGTGCCAGCAGCCAAGTCGGTGGCGGTTCGGGAGGGACCCAGTACTTC
TRBV6-5	TRBJ1-1	.	.	CASTDPGQRNTEAFF	TGTGCCAGCACCGACCCTGGACAGAGGAACACTGAAGCTTTCTTT
TRBV5-4	TRBJ1-1	.	TRBD1	CASSLSGTANTEAFF	TGTGCCAGCAGCCTGTCCGGGACAGCGAACACTGAAGCTTTCTTT
TRBV7-2	TRBJ2-7	.	TRBD1	CASSSSGTGSYEQYF	TGTGCCAGCAGCTCATCCGGGACAGGCTCCTACGAGCAGTACTTC
TRBV20-1	TRBJ2-3	.	TRBD1	CSASGDSRRTDTQYF	TGCAGTGCTAGTGGGGACAGTCGACGCACAGATACGCAGTATTTT
TRBV7-2	TRBJ2-7	.	TRBD1	CASSYGQGTYEQYF	TGTGCCAGCAGCTATGGACAGGGTACCTACGAGCAGTACTTC
TRBV12-5	TRBJ1-1	.	.	CASGSDGRAFF	TGTGCTAGTGGGTCTGACGGGAGAGCTTTCTTT
TRBV7-3	TRBJ1-1	.	.	CASSSQGGTEAFF	TGTGCCAGCAGCTCACAGGGTGGGACTGAAGCTTTCTTT
TRBV5-1	TRBJ2-7	.	.	CASSLADSSYEQYF	TGCGCCAGCAGCTTGGCCGACAGCTCCTACGAGCAGTACTTC
TRBV7-9	TRBJ1-2	few	.	CASSFRGGDYGYTF	TGTGCCAGCAGCTTTAGGGGGGGTGACTATGGCTACACCTTC
TRBV6-5	TRBJ1-2	.	.	CASSSGNGRGYGYTF	TGTGCCAGCAGTTCCGGGAACGGCCGGGGGTATGGCTACACCTTC
TRBV18	TRBJ1-5	once	.	CASSAGASNQPQHF	TGTGCCAGCTCAGCAGGGGCTAGCAATCAGCCCCAGCATTTT
TRBV29-1	TRBJ2-5	.	.	CSVEDRRATGRETQYF	TGCAGCGTTGAGGACAGGAGGGCAACCGGTCGGGAGACCCAGTACTTC
TRBV9	TRBJ1-4	many	.	CASSGGVTNEKLFF	TGTGCCAGCAGCGGGGGGGTTACGAATGAAAAACTGTTTTTT
TRBV4-3	TRBJ1-2	.	.	CASSESPGHYYGYTF	TGCGCCAGCAGCGAGTCCCCGGGACATTACTATGGCTACACCTTC
TRBV7-9	TRBJ1-1	.	TRBD1	CASSFWTGGRDTEAFF	TGTGCCAGCAGCTTTTGGACAGGGGGCCGGGACACTGAAGCTTTCTTT
TRBV30	TRBJ1-1	.	.	CAWRREGAAFF	TGTGCCTGGAGACGTGAAGGAGCGGCTTTCTTT
TRBV18	TRBJ2-2	.	TRBD1	CASSPRGQDTGELFF	TGTGCCAGCTCACCAAGGGGGCAAGACACCGGGGAGCTGTTTTTT
TRBV23-1	TRBJ1-2	.	TRBD1	CARVLARGQYYGYTF	TGCGCCAGAGTCCTAGCACGGGGACAGTACTATGGCTACACCTTC
TRBV7-3	TRBJ1-6	.	.	CASSLVGGSSYNSPLHF	TGTGCCAGCAGCTTAGTAGGTGGGAGCTCCTATAATTCACCCCTCCACTTT
TRBV19	TRBJ1-2	.	.	CASSILGTGISGYTF	TGTGCCAGTAGTATCCTCGGAACAGGGATTAGTGGCTACACCTTC
TRBV30	TRBJ2-5	.	TRBD2	CAWTVNGEGETQYF	TGTGCCTGGACGGTCAATGGGGAGGGGGAGACCCAGTACTTC
TRBV30	TRBJ1-1	once	TRBD1	CAWEGTANTEAFF	TGTGCCTGGGAGGGGACAGCCAACACTGAAGCTTTCTTT
TRBV7-9	TRBJ2-2	.	.	CASSLGSVPTGELFF	TGTGCCAGCAGCTTAGGTTCGGTTCCCACCGGGGAGCTGTTTTTT
TRBV29-1	TRBJ2-1	.	.	CSGGANEQFF	TGCAGCGGGGGGGCCAATGAGCAGTTCTTC
TRBV3-1/TRBV3-2	TRBJ2-3	.	TRBD2	CASSQPLEGGDTQYF	TGTGCCAGCAGCCAACCACTCGAGGGAGGGGATACGCAGTATTTT
TRBV5-1	TRBJ1-1	.	.	CASSLTGNTEAFF	TGCGCCAGCAGCTTGACGGGTAACACTGAAGCTTTCTTT
TRBV2	TRBJ2-5	.	.	CASSRSPTDQETQYF	TGTGCCAGCAGCCGGTCCCCGACAGACCAAGAGACCCAGTACTTC
TRBV5-6	TRBJ2-1	.	TRBD2	CASSSRPGLASDEQFF	TGTGCCAGCAGCAGTCGCCCGGGACTAGCATCTGATGAGCAGTTCTTC
TRBV27	TRBJ1-1	.	.	CASSSGLMNTEAFF	TGTGCCAGCAGCTCAGGGCTCATGAACACTGAAGCTTTCTTT
TRBV5-6	TRBJ1-1	.	.	CASSAGTEAFF	TGTGCCAGCAGCGCCGGGACAGAAGCTTTCTTT
TRBV6-5	TRBJ1-2	.	.	CASSYSGRGSGYTF	TGTGCCAGCAGTTACTCGGGCCGGGGGAGTGGCTACACCTTC
TRBV18	TRBJ1-1	.	TRBD1	CASSPGLQGLAEAFF	TGTGCCAGCTCACCCGGGCTACAGGGGTTGGCTGAAGCTTTCTTT
TRBV18	TRBJ1-2	.	.	CASSPATGRGYGYTF	TGTGCCAGCTCCCCCGCAACCGGTAGGGGCTATGGCTACACCTTC
TRBV2	TRBJ2-1	once	TRBD2	CASSFYYSGSGGYNEQFF	TGTGCCAGCAGTTTTTATTACTCCGGGAGCGGGGGGTACAATGAGCAGTTCTTC
TRBV4-1	TRBJ1-2	.	.	CASSQSDSPLNYGYTF	TGCGCCAGCAGCCAAAGTGACAGCCCACTAAACTATGGCTACACCTTC
TRBV24-1	TRBJ1-5	.	.	CATSGAAGRPYSNQPQHF	TGTGCCACCAGTGGGGCGGCAGGGCGACCATATAGCAATCAGCCCCAGCATTTT
TRBV7-9	TRBJ2-5	.	.	CASSSKTGSQETQYF	TGTGCCAGCAGCTCGAAGACAGGTTCCCAAGAGACCCAGTACTTC
TRBV7-3	TRBJ2-1	.	.	CASSLGVHRNNEQFF	TGTGCCAGCAGCTTAGGGGTCCACAGGAACAATGAGCAGTTCTTC
TRBV7-3	TRBJ2-2	.	TRBD1	CASSFGTGGGGELFF	TGTGCCAGCAGCTTCGGGACAGGGGGCGGCGGGGAGCTGTTTTTT
TRBV25-1	TRBJ2-3	.	.	CASSGQTDTQYF	TGTGCCAGCAGTGGGCAGACAGATACGCAGTATTTT
TRBV6-5	TRBJ2-7	.	.	CASSYTDRIGEQYF	TGTGCCAGCAGTTACACCGACAGGATTGGCGAGCAGTACTTC
TRBV19	TRBJ1-5	.	.	CASADSTNQPQHF	TGTGCCAGCGCGGACAGTACTAATCAGCCCCAGCATTTT
TRBV29-1	TRBJ1-2	.	TRBD1	CSVTASGGYGYTF	TGCAGCGTGACCGCCTCAGGGGGATATGGCTACACCTTC
TRBV7-9	TRBJ1-2	.	TRBD1	CASSLAGTANYGYTF	TGTGCCAGCAGCTTAGCAGGGACAGCTAACTATGGCTACACCTTC
TRBV5-1	TRBJ2-3	.	TRBD2	CASSLGSGGVTDTQYF	TGCGCCAGCAGCTTGGGTAGCGGGGGAGTCACAGATACGCAGTATTTT
TRBV30	TRBJ1-5	.	.	CAYGFGGNQPQHF	TGTGCCTACGGGTTCGGGGGCAATCAGCCCCAGCATTTT
TRBV4-2	TRBJ1-2	.	TRBD1	CASSQGQGGLYGYTF	TGTGCCAGCAGCCAAGGGCAGGGGGGCCTATATGGCTACACCTTC